The source of this T cell receptor beta chain is a study of cytomegalovirus exposure and HLA in healthy donors. Study findings and constraints: It was 164 TCR beta chains that were listed as cytomegalovirus-associated. High specificity and sensitivity for cytomegalovirus status were reported for the classifier.

Comment on this clone: Its cognate antigen is unknown.

The germline CDR1 and CDR2 sequences are MNHEY and SVGAGI. Unmatched junction bases numbered 5, after V lost 6 bases and J lost 1 base. CDR3 size: 14 residues. Clones were sequenced by immunoSEQ multiplex PCR, and TCRdb holds only the in-frame ones, with some missing. Of about 200,000 clones in the sample, 75% to 90% were seen once. This clonotype was sampled from a woman under 30 in good health and CMV-seronegative. The V and J genes are TRBV6-5 and TRBJ2-5; 7 bases are a match to TRBD2. Sequencing used PBMCs. The CDR3 protein is CASSQPGGQETQYF. CDR3 nucleotides: TGTGCCAGCAGCCAGCCGGGAGGCCAAGAGACCCAGTACTTC.